These 16 T cell receptor beta chains were sequenced from one sample in a study of T cells after yellow fever vaccination. TCRdb ran MiXCR on the 5' RACE reads and lists one entry per CDR3 protein. Seen here are hundreds of thousands of distinct CDR3 sequences, about 8.3% observed once, and the top ten hold around 17%. This sample comprised PBMCs, obtained roughly 46 days after the first yellow fever vaccination. The receptor set was obtained from a man aged 18 to 29 who received the YFV17D yellow fever vaccine.

This clonotype came up many times. V gene TRBV9 combines with J gene TRBJ2-5; TRBD2 is a possible D gene (7 bases). Per germline, CDR1 SGDLS and CDR2 YYNGEE. The length of the CDR3 is 15 residues. Trimming took off 1 base at V and 1 base at J, with 11 bases between the two ends. The CDR3 spells CASSVTGGLQETQYF. DNA of the CDR3: TGTGCCAGCAGCGTAACGGGGGGCCTCCAAGAGACCCAGTACTTC.

This clonotype was seen more than once but under ten times. The CDR3 DNA reads TGTGCCAGCAGTAGACAGTCTAGCAATCAGCCCCAGCATTTT. It yields the protein CASSRQSSNQPQHF. The V and J genes are TRBV6-1 and TRBJ1-5; D perhaps matches TRBD1 (5 bases). The CDR3 contains 14 residues. Germline values: CDR1 MNHNS, CDR2 SASEGT. V shed 5 bases and J shed 0 bases, with 8 bases lying between them.

This clonotype was seen a single time. The V call is TRBV12-3 or TRBV12-4, the J call TRBJ1-1; no clear D gene. There are 14 residues in the CDR3. V lost 11 bases and J lost 2, with 18 bases in between. This CDR3 is CAFSLDTFNTEAFF. The CDR3, as DNA: TGTGCCTTCAGTTTGGATACCTTCAACACTGAAGCTTTCTTT.

This clonotype was detected only a few times. This sequence joins TRBV5-1 and TRBJ2-3; 11 bases align to TRBD2. CDR1 is SGHRS and CDR2 is YFSETQ in the germline V gene. With 4 bases clipped from V and 2 bases from J, the junction kept 12 bases outside the gene matches. The CDR3 is made up of 18 amino acids. CDR3 protein: CASSALPGLAASTDTQYF. The CDR3 coding sequence is TGCGCCAGCAGCGCCCTTCCGGGACTAGCGGCCTCCACAGATACGCAGTATTTT.

The V call is TRBV5-1, the J call TRBJ2-1; weak D call: TRBD1 (7 bases). This CDR3 has 15 residues. V shed 4 bases and J shed 4 bases, with 15 bases lying between them. Per the germline V gene, CDR1 is SGHRS and CDR2 is YFSETQ. The CDR3 coding sequence is TGCGCCAGCAGCCCCCAGGGGGGTCAGTACAATGAGCAGTTCTTC. Translating gives CASSPQGGQYNEQFF.

This rearrangement joins TRBV7-3 to TRBJ1-6, with D unclear. The CDR3 has 14 residues. Germline V gene data show CDR1 as SGHTA and CDR2 as FQGTGA. Deletions cut 5 bases from V and 6 bases from J, with 11 bases between. The CDR3 nucleotides read TGTGCCAGCAGCCTCATGGTGGGTAATTCACCCCTCCACTTT. Its translation is CASSLMVGNSPLHF.

This clonotype was detected a few times. V gene TRBV5-4 combines with J gene TRBJ2-7, with 9 bases lining up with TRBD1. Germline V gene sequence: CDR1 SGHNT, CDR2 YYREEE (reference sequence). The V and J ends lost 3 bases and 6 bases, in that order; junction bases with no gene match: 4. There are 13 residues in the CDR3. The CDR3 here is CASSWGTGSEQYF. CDR3 sequence (DNA): TGTGCCAGCAGCTGGGGGACAGGGAGCGAGCAGTACTTC.

This clonotype showed up many times. The chain carries TRBV5-1 and TRBJ2-1, with a weak D call TRBD2 (7 bases). CDR1 and CDR2 from the germline V gene are SGHRS and YFSETQ. V was trimmed by 0 bases and J by 8 bases, leaving 18 bases between them. CDR3 length equals 16 residues. This CDR3 reads CASSLAFGGAGHEQFF. In nucleotides, the CDR3 is TGCGCCAGCAGCTTGGCTTTTGGGGGGGCTGGTCATGAGCAGTTCTTC.

In its sample, this clonotype was seen a few times. This sequence joins TRBV5-1 and TRBJ2-1; weak D call: TRBD2 (5 bases). V lost 2 bases, J lost 7 bases, and 10 bases lay in between. This CDR3 contains 13 residues. Germline lookup yields CDR1 SGHRS and CDR2 YFSETQ. The CDR3 DNA sequence: TGCGCCAGCAGCTTCCGAGGGCTGAATGAGCAGTTCTTC. Its protein product is CASSFRGLNEQFF. Supplemented by reference TRBV5-1 and TRBJ2-1, the full variable domain reads KAGVTQTPRYLIKTRGQQVTLSCSPISGHRSVSWYQQTPGQGLQFLFEYFSETQRNKGNFPGRFSGRQFSNSRSEMNVSTLELGDSALYLCASSFRGLNEQFFGPGTRLTVL.

This clonotype was detected only a few times. The chain links TRBV4-1 to TRBJ2-5, with TRBD2 matching over 9 bases. The CDR3 runs to 15 residues. The germline V gene encodes CDR1 MGHRA and CDR2 YSYEKL. V trimming: 6 bases; J trimming: 5 bases; junction bases outside the gene matches: 10. The CDR3 region has the DNA TGCGCCAGCAGTTTGGTAGCGGGGGTAGGGGAGACCCAGTACTTC. Translated: CASSLVAGVGETQYF.

This clonotype was seen a few times. The chain recombines TRBV20-1 with TRBJ2-3, with TRBD2 identical over 7 bases. CDR3 length: 13 residues. Germline CDR1 is DFQATT and CDR2 is SNEGSKA (reference sequence). V lost 5 bases to trimming and J lost 1 base; unmatched junction nucleotides: 3. CDR3 amino acids: CSAQSGGTDTQYF. The CDR3 nucleotides are TGCAGTGCTCAGAGCGGGGGCACAGATACGCAGTATTTT.

In this sample, this clonotype turned up a few times. This chain connects TRBV20-1 to TRBJ2-1; 9 nucleotides line up with TRBD2. The CDR3 length is 13 residues. Germline lookup yields CDR1 DFQATT and CDR2 SNEGSKA (reference sequence). V shed 8 bases, J shed 7 bases, and the junction held 9 bases outside the gene matches. CDR3 sequence: CSPPAGGPNEQFF. CDR3 DNA sequence: TGCAGTCCCCCCGCGGGGGGGCCAAATGAGCAGTTCTTC.

This clonotype was observed many times. The chain has TRBV20-1 and TRBJ1-1; D gene unclear. The CDR3 covers 13 residues. V lost 0 bases to trimming and J lost 4 bases, with 9 bases between them. CDR1 and CDR2 from the germline V gene are DFQATT and SNEGSKA (reference sequence). CDR3 nucleotide sequence: TGCAGTGCTAGAGAGGGATTTGCCACTGAAGCTTTCTTT. Amino acid sequence: CSAREGFATEAFF.

This clonotype has ten or more counts. The V call is TRBV11-2, the J call TRBJ2-3, with 11 bases that match TRBD2. Trimming at V came to 3 bases and at J to 2 bases, leaving 1 base not matched to a gene. The CDR3 runs to 15 residues. Per germline, CDR1 SGHAT and CDR2 FQNNGV. CDR3 protein: CASSLGLADTDTQYF. Here the CDR3 DNA reads TGTGCCAGCAGCTTGGGACTAGCGGACACAGATACGCAGTATTTT. The full variable domain, in which reference TRBV11-2 and TRBJ2-3 provide the parts outside the CDR3, is EAGVAQSPRYKIIEKRQSVAFWCNPISGHATLYWYQQILGQGPKLLIQFQNNGVVDDSQLPKDRFSAERLKGVDSTLKIQPAKLEDSAVYLCASSLGLADTDTQYFGPGTRLTVL.

The genes are TRBV5-1 and TRBJ2-1; 12 bases map to TRBD2. V lost 0 bases, J lost 1 base, and 17 bases stayed unmatched. The germline CDR1 and CDR2 sequences are SGHRS and YFSETQ. This CDR3 is 22 amino acids long. This CDR3 is CASSLVGLAGSGSSVSYNEQFF. In DNA form, the CDR3 reads TGCGCCAGCAGCTTGGTAGGACTAGCGGGGTCTGGAAGTAGTGTTTCCTACAATGAGCAGTTCTTC.

This clonotype was detected only a few times. The chain carries TRBV6-1 and TRBJ1-5; possibly TRBD1 for D (6 bases). Germline V lookup: CDR1 MNHNS, CDR2 SASEGT. This CDR3 is 15 amino acids long. Trimming took 1 base from V and 9 from J, leaving 16 bases between them. The CDR3 nucleotides read TGTGCCAGCAGTGAAGGGACAGCCAGCATTGGGCCCCAGCATTTT. It yields the protein CASSEGTASIGPQHF.